Listed here are 23 T cell receptor beta chains from one sample, sequenced in a study of CD8 T cells in ankylosing spondylitis (dated by TCRdb to 2016 to 2017). Libraries came from 5' RACE. Sequenced using an Illumina HiSeq 2500. Clones were called with MiXCR by TCRdb after fastp trimmed the public reads at Q25, and only in-frame beta chains were retained. CDR3 protein duplicates are merged, each entry listing the most common genes and DNA. The sample table holds approximately 190,000 distinct CDR3 sequences, of which 10% to 15% were seen once. Approximately 10% of the sample is in the top ten clones. Sequenced sample: blood, either unsorted or a sorted T cell fraction (not recorded which). All receptors derive from a female donor with ankylosing spondylitis or in good health (not recorded which).

This chain joins TRBV18 and TRBJ1-5; D not resolved. V dropped 3 bases and J dropped 3 bases, with 6 bases sitting between them. The CDR3 spans 13 residues. Germline loops: CDR1 KGHSH, CDR2 LQKENI. CDR3 loop: CASSPDTNQPQHF. The DNA for the CDR3 is TGTGCCAGCTCACCGGATACCAATCAGCCCCAGCATTTT.

This clonotype has a count of ten or more. The CDR3 spells CAIKDGRTPEYEQYF. In nucleotides, the CDR3 is TGTGCCATCAAAGACGGTCGAACCCCTGAGTACGAGCAGTACTTC. The gene calls are TRBV10-3 and TRBJ2-7; D gene ambiguous. Germline CDR1 reads ENHRY; CDR2 reads SYGVKD. Trimming shortened V by 7 bases and J by 4 bases, and 20 bases separated the two germline ends. This CDR3 is 15 amino acids long.

The rearrangement uses TRBV29-1 and TRBJ2-2, with unresolved D. The CDR3 totals 12 residues. V shed 5 bases and J shed 1 base, with 5 bases lying between them. Germline V gene lookup returns CDR1 SQVTM and CDR2 ANQGSEA. The CDR3 spells CSVSENTGELFF. The CDR3 bases are TGCAGCGTTTCGGAGAACACCGGGGAGCTGTTTTTT.

This clonotype was detected a few times. The V call is TRBV5-1, the J call TRBJ2-5; TRBD1 is a possible D gene (6 bases). CDR1 is SGHRS, CDR2 YFSETQ, per germline. CDR3 length: 14 amino acids. V gave up 1 base and J gave up 4 bases, with 11 bases separating them. The CDR3 DNA follows: TGCGCCAGCAGCTTGACCGGACAGATAGAGACCCAGTACTTC. Its protein is CASSLTGQIETQYF.

This clonotype appeared many times. The chain employs TRBV7-9 and TRBJ2-7, with D possibly matching TRBD2 (5 bases). V dropped 3 bases and J dropped 6 bases, with 18 bases sitting between them. This CDR3 is 15 amino acids long. Germline lookup yields CDR1 SEHNR and CDR2 FQNEAQ (reference sequence). In DNA form, the CDR3 reads TGTGCCAGCAGCTTGGTTGAGGGTCCCCTACTCGAGCAGTACTTC. Protein sequence: CASSLVEGPLLEQYF.

The CDR3 region has the DNA TGTGCCAGCAGCCCAGCCCTAGCGGGAGGTATCCCCGGGGAGCTGTTTTTT. This gives the protein CASSPALAGGIPGELFF. The chain combines TRBV5-4 with TRBJ2-2, with 11 positions matching TRBD2. Germline-derived CDR1 and CDR2 are SGHNT and YYREEE (reference sequence). With 4 bases clipped from V and 6 bases from J, the junction kept 11 bases outside the gene matches. The CDR3 runs to 17 residues.

The rearrangement joins TRBV27 to TRBJ1-5, with D uncertain. Germline CDR1 is MNHEY and CDR2 is SMNVEV (reference sequence). V lost 1 base and J lost 5, with 9 bases in between. CDR3 length equals 14 residues. In DNA, the CDR3 is TGTGCCAGCAGTTTATTAGCCGGATATCAGCCCCAGCATTTT. Translating it yields CASSLLAGYQPQHF.

CDR3 amino acids: CASSPARDRANGYTF. The CDR3 region has the DNA TGTGCCAGCAGCCCCGCGCGGGACCGAGCCAACGGCTACACCTTC. V gene TRBV7-9 combines with J gene TRBJ1-2, with D maybe TRBD1 (5 bases). The length of the CDR3 is 15 residues. V was trimmed by 5 bases and J by 8 bases, leaving 21 bases between them. Germline V gene lookup returns CDR1 SEHNR and CDR2 FQNEAQ (reference sequence).

This clonotype was detected only a few times. The gene calls are TRBV14 and TRBJ2-1; 7 bases match TRBD1. The germline V gene has CDR1 SGHDN and CDR2 FVKESK. V was pared by 2 bases and J by 5 bases, with 9 bases of the junction left unmatched. The CDR3 spans 16 residues. The CDR3 DNA follows: TGTGCCAGCAGCCAATTGATAGGGGGCGGTCACAATGAGCAGTTCTTC. Protein sequence: CASSQLIGGGHNEQFF.

The rearrangement joins TRBV6-1 to TRBJ2-2; 11 bases map to TRBD2. This CDR3 comprises 16 residues. The V segment lost 7 bases and the J segment 0 bases; nucleotides outside the gene matches: 4. The V gene's germline CDR1 is MNHNS and CDR2 SASEGT. The CDR3 here is CASTRLAGTNTGELFF. The CDR3 nucleotides read TGTGCCAGCACCCGACTAGCGGGGACGAACACCGGGGAGCTGTTTTTT.

In this sample, this clonotype turned up many times. The chain carries TRBV12-3 or TRBV12-4 and TRBJ1-3; D is unclear. The V end lost 5 bases, the J end lost 4 bases, and 6 bases lay between the germline ends. This CDR3 contains 12 residues. CDR3 amino acids: CASSLQGNTIYF. CDR3 coding DNA: TGTGCCAGCAGTCTACAGGGAAACACCATATATTTT.

This clonotype came up many times. V usage is TRBV7-9 and J usage is TRBJ1-2, with D possibly being TRBD1 (6 bases). Germline CDR1 is SEHNR and CDR2 is FQNEAQ (reference sequence). This CDR3 is 14 amino acids long. V was trimmed by 1 base and J by 5 bases, leaving 11 bases between them. In DNA, the CDR3 is TGTGCCAGCAGCTTAGGGGACATGCGTTATGGCTACACCTTC. Its translation is CASSLGDMRYGYTF.

The rearrangement uses TRBV12-3 or TRBV12-4 and TRBJ1-5; 10 nucleotides align to TRBD1. The CDR3 has 17 residues. The trim removed 5 bases at V and 3 bases at J, leaving 10 bases unmatched. The chain's CDR3 is CASSPWSGTGANQPQHF. CDR3 DNA sequence: TGTGCCAGCAGTCCGTGGTCCGGGACAGGGGCCAATCAGCCCCAGCATTTT.

This clonotype was observed many times. The chain has TRBV5-8 and TRBJ1-5, with 10 bases aligning to TRBD1. The CDR3 loop spans 16 amino acids. The V gene end was trimmed by 3 bases and the J gene end by 4 bases; junction bases not matched to a gene: 7. Germline-derived CDR1 and CDR2 are SGHTS and YDEGEE. CDR3 nucleotides: TGTGCCAGCAGCTCCAAACCGGGACAGGGGAATCAGCCCCAGCATTTT. Protein product: CASSSKPGQGNQPQHF.

This clonotype was counted many times. The J gene is TRBJ2-1, the V gene TRBV5-8; the match to TRBD2 covers 9 bases. V gave up 3 bases and J gave up 8 bases; unmatched junction bases: 9. The CDR3 has 15 residues. Germline V gives CDR1 SGHTS, CDR2 YDEGEE. CDR3 nucleotide sequence: TGTGCCAGCAGCTCCCTAGCGGGGTCTGAGGATGAGCAGTTCTTC. It translates to CASSSLAGSEDEQFF.

This clonotype has just a few counts. This chain links TRBV4-1 with TRBJ2-2, with TRBD1 matching 11 bases. With V trimmed by 4 bases and J by 5 bases, 3 bases remained unmatched. The CDR3 loop spans 15 amino acids. The germline gives CDR1 MGHRA, CDR2 YSYEKL. CDR3: CASSLRDRGTGELFF. The DNA of the CDR3 is TGCGCCAGCAGCCTCCGGGACAGGGGGACCGGGGAGCTGTTTTTT.

This clonotype was observed a handful of times. The rearrangement joins TRBV7-8 to TRBJ1-2; D uncertain. The CDR3 is 15 amino acids. Trimming took off 1 base at V and 3 bases at J, with 12 bases between the two ends. Per the germline V gene, CDR1 is SGHVS and CDR2 is FQNEAQ. For the CDR3, the DNA is TGTGCCAGCAGCTTAGTATCGTCGGGATACTATGGCTACACCTTC. This sequence encodes CASSLVSSGYYGYTF.

This chain connects TRBV7-2 to TRBJ2-1, with D uncertain. There are 15 residues in the CDR3. The V and J ends lost 1 base and 0 bases respectively, with 7 bases between them. Per the germline V gene, CDR1 is SGHTA and CDR2 is FQGNSA. The CDR3 sequence is CASSLEAYSYNEQFF. The CDR3 bases are TGTGCCAGCAGCTTAGAAGCTTACTCCTACAATGAGCAGTTCTTC.

The J gene is TRBJ2-1, the V gene TRBV7-9; the match to TRBD2 covers 7 bases. The junction had 8 bases not matched to a gene; V was cut back by 4 bases and J by 8 bases. The CDR3 extends over 14 amino acids. Germline loops: CDR1 SEHNR, CDR2 FQNEAQ (reference sequence). The CDR3 DNA reads TGTGCCAGCAGCTCGTTAGGGACTACGGATGAGCAGTTCTTC. This gives the protein CASSSLGTTDEQFF.

This clonotype was seen more than once but under ten times. The chain uses TRBV2 and TRBJ1-5, with D perhaps matching TRBD1 (5 bases). The CDR3 loop spans 14 amino acids. From germline, CDR1 is SNHLY and CDR2 FYNNEI. Trimming took 2 bases from V and 4 from J, leaving 9 bases between them. The CDR3 protein is CASSERRTNQPQHF. Written as DNA, the CDR3 is TGTGCCAGCAGTGAAAGGAGGACAAATCAGCCCCAGCATTTT.

The table lists this clonotype with a few counts. The chain carries TRBV6-4 and TRBJ1-5; D perhaps matches TRBD1 (5 bases). The ends were cut back, 8 bases at V and 5 bases at J, with 16 bases in the middle. Germline lookup yields CDR1 MRHNA and CDR2 SNTAGT. The CDR3 has 14 residues. The CDR3: CASRGAGRHQPQHF. In DNA, the CDR3 is TGTGCCAGCCGAGGGGCAGGGAGGCATCAGCCCCAGCATTTT.

This clonotype showed up many times. The chain uses TRBV5-1 and TRBJ2-3; 9 bases match TRBD2. CDR3 length: 14 amino acids. V lost 6 bases and J lost 3; bases outside the gene matches: 5. The V gene's germline CDR1 is SGHRS and CDR2 YFSETQ. The CDR3 region is CASNPGLATDTQYF. The CDR3 nucleotides are TGCGCCAGCAACCCTGGACTAGCGACAGATACGCAGTATTTT.

This chain links TRBV4-1 with TRBJ2-3; D may be TRBD2 (5 bases). Germline values: CDR1 MGHRA, CDR2 YSYEKL. The CDR3 length is 12 residues. V lost 11 bases, J lost 5 bases, and 14 bases lay in between. CDR3 nucleotide sequence: TGCGCCTCACGGGCCAGCGGAGATACGCAGTATTTT. This gives the protein CASRASGDTQYF.